This T cell receptor beta chain was identified in a study of cytomegalovirus exposure and HLA in healthy donors. Overall study results and limits: An analysis done earlier found most TCR beta V segments productive about 87% or about 30% of the time.

Donors likely had unrecorded immune exposures despite being nominally healthy when sampled. This CDR3 region has 13 residues. Per the germline V gene, CDR1 is MNHEY and CDR2 is SMNVEV (reference sequence). V lost 5 bases and J 3 bases, leaving 10 bases between the germline ends. A remark on this clone: Its antigen is undetermined.

13 Jbeta primers and 60 Vbeta primers were used for the PCR. The data were produced by immunoSEQ multiplex PCR, yet TCRdb's version contains in-frame clones alone and is incomplete. Of roughly 140,000 clones in the sample, about 78% were seen once. The sequence derives from a man younger than 35 in good health and CMV-seronegative. The sample comprised PBMCs. V gene TRBV27 combines with J gene TRBJ1-1, with TRBD1 as a possible D gene (6 bases). DNA of the CDR3: TGTGCCAGCAGTGACAGGCAGGACACTGAAGCTTTCTTT. Its protein product is CASSDRQDTEAFF.